This T cell receptor (beta chain) was obtained from a study of cytomegalovirus exposure and HLA in healthy donors. The PCR used 60 Vbeta and 13 Jbeta primers. The data were produced by immunoSEQ multiplex PCR, yet TCRdb's version contains in-frame clones alone and is incomplete. The table for this sample gives about 160,000 clones. In nominal health when sampled, donors likely had unrecorded immune exposures nonetheless. Sequenced material: PBMCs. This TCR was sampled from a woman aged 55-69 years in good health and CMV-seronegative.

CDR3 nucleotides: TGCGCCAGCAGCTCCTATGAGCGGGAGGGCACAGATACGCAGTATTTT. Amino acid sequence: CASSSYEREGTDTQYF. This rearrangement joins TRBV5-1 to TRBJ2-3, with 9 bases that match TRBD2. V was pared by 3 bases and J by 1 base, with 6 bases of the junction left unmatched. CDR3 length: 16 residues. Germline loops: CDR1 SGHRS, CDR2 YFSETQ.